These 2 T cell receptor beta chains originate from one sample sequenced in a study of T cells in women clearing cervical HPV infection. Method: immunoSEQ multiplex PCR; TCRdb's copy keeps in-frame clones and lacks some. The sample totals roughly 15,000 clones. The sample taken for sequencing was blood buffy coat. These TCRs come from a woman aged 18-70 years with a cervical HPV16 infection that either progressed to CIN3+ or cleared (not recorded which).

With regard to this clone: With the read ending 3 residues before the CDR3 end, the germline J gene is used to fill in that end. This chain connects TRBV10-2 to TRBJ1-1; TRBD1 is a possible D gene (5 bases). The CDR3 is 13 amino acids. Looked up from germline, CDR1 is WSHSY and CDR2 is SAAADI. V was shortened by 4 bases and J by 2 bases, with 8 bases between the two germline ends. CDR3 residues: CASSGDRNTEAFF. The CDR3 bases that were read are TGCGCCAGCAGTGGAGACAGAAACACTGAA.

Concerning this clone: The CDR3 goes on 3 residues after the read ends, and that part is filled in from the germline J gene. V gene TRBV20-1 combines with J gene TRBJ2-1; 7 bases match TRBD2. Germline V CDR1 and CDR2: DFQATT, SNEGSKA (reference sequence). V was pared by 1 base and J by 8 bases, with 5 bases of the junction left unmatched. CDR3 length equals 13 residues. The covered CDR3 bases are TGCAGTGCTAGAGCGGGGGGTTTCGATGAG. Its translation: CSARAGGFDE. The complete CDR3 sequence is CSARAGGFDEQFF.